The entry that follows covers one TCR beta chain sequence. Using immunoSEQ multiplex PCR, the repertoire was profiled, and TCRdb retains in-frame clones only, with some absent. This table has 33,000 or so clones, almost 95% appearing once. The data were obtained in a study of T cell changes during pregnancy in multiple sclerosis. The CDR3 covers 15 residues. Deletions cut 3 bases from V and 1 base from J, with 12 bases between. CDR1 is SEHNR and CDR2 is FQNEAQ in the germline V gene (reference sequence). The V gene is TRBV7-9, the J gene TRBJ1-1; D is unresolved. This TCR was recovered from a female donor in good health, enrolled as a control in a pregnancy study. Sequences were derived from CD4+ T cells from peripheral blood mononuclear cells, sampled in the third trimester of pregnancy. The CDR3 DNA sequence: TGTGCCAGCAGCTTTGGTAGAAGGAGGAACACTGAAGCTTTCTTT. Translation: CASSFGRRRNTEAFF.